Presented here are 2 T cell receptor beta chains from one specimen sequenced in a study of blood T cell repertoires in COVID-19. TCRdb's copy holds only in-frame clones and misses some; the assay was immunoSEQ multiplex PCR. This sample has tens of thousands of clones, with about nine tenths found just once. The sample comprised peripheral blood. The receptor source for this set is a human donor in a cohort sampled during active COVID-19.

This chain joins TRBV13 and TRBJ1-2, with D possibly being TRBD1 (6 bases). This CDR3 region has 17 residues. V was shortened by 2 bases and J by 2 bases, with 18 bases between the two germline ends. Germline V CDR1 and CDR2: PRHDT, FYEKMQ (reference sequence). The CDR3 loop reads CASSLIQGVGKNYGYTF. The CDR3 DNA sequence: TGTGCCAGCAGCTTAATACAGGGAGTTGGGAAGAACTATGGCTACACCTTC.

The chain recombines TRBV18 with TRBJ1-5; 7 bases align to TRBD1. This CDR3 comprises 15 residues. Germline-derived CDR1 and CDR2 are KGHSH and LQKENI. Losses at the gene ends were 5 bases for V and 3 bases for J; bases not matched to a gene: 7. The CDR3 DNA reads TGTGCCAGCTCATCCCGGACAGGCGACAATCAGCCCCAGCATTTT. Translating gives CASSSRTGDNQPQHF.